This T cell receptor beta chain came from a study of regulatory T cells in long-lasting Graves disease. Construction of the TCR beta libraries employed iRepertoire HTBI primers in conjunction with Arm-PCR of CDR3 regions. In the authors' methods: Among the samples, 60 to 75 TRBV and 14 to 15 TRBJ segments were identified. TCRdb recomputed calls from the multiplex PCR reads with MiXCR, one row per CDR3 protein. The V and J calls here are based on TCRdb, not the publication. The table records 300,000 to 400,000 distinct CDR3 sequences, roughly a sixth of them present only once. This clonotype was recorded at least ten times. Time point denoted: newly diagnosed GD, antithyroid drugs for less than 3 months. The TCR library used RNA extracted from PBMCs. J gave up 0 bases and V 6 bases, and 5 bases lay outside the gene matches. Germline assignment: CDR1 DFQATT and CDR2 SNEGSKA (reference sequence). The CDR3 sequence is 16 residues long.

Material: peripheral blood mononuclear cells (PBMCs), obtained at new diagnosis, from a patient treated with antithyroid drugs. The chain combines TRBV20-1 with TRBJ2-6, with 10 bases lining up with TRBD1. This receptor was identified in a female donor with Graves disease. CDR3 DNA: TGCAGTGCCCCGGGACAGGGGCTCTCTGGGGCCAACGTCCTGACTTTC. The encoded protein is CSAPGQGLSGANVLTF.